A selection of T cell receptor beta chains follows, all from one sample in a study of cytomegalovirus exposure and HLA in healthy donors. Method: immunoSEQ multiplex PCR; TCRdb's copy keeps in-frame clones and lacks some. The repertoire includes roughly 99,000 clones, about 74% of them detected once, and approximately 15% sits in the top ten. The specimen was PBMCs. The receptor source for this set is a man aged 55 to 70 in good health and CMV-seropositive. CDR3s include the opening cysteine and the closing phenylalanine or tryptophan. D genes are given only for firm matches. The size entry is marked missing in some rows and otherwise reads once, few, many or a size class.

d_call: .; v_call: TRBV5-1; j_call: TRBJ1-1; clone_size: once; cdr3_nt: TGCGCCAGCAGCTTCAGGGCCTTGAACACTGAAGCTTTCTTT; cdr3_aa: CASSFRALNTEAFF
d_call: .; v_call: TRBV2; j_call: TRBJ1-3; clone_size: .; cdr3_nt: TGTGCCAGCAGCACCTCCCGTCGGGTGTCTGGAAACACCATATATTTT; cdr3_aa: CASSTSRRVSGNTIYF
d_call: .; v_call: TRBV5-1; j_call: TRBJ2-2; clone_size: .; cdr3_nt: TGCGCCAGCAGCTTGGGGGGCCTGGGCACCGGGGAGCTGTTTTTT; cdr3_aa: CASSLGGLGTGELFF
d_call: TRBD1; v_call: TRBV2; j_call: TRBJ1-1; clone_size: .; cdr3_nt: TGTGCCAGCAGTGGACAGGGCAACACTGAAGCTTTCTTT; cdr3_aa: CASSGQGNTEAFF
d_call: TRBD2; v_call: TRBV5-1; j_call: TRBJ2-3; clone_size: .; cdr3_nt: TGCGCCAGCAGCTCCACTAGCGGGGGGGCATCAGATACGCAGTATTTT; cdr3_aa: CASSSTSGGASDTQYF
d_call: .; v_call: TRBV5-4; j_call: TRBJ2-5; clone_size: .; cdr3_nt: TGTGCCAGCAGCTTGGGCCAGGACGGGGTTAAGTACTTC; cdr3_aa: CASSLGQDGVKYF
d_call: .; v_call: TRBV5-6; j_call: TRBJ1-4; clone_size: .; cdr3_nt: TGTGCCAGCAGCTTTTTCTCTGAAAAACTGTTTTTT; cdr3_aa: CASSFFSEKLFF
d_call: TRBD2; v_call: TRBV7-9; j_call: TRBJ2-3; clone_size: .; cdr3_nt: TGTGCCAGCAGCTTACGGACTAGCGATCTTAGCACAGATACGCAGTATTTT; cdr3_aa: CASSLRTSDLSTDTQYF
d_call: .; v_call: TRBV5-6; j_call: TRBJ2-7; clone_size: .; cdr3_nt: TGTGCCAGCAGGACACAGGGAGGGGCCTACGAGCAGTACTTC; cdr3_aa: CASRTQGGAYEQYF
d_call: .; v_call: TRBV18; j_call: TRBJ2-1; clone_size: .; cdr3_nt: TGTGCCAGCTCACCACGGGCAGACCTCTACAATGAGCAGTTCTTC; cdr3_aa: CASSPRADLYNEQFF
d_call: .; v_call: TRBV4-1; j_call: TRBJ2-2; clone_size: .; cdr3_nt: TGCGCCAGCAGCCACCTCGGCTCGGGGGGCCTTCACGGGGAGCTGTTTTTT; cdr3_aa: CASSHLGSGGLHGELFF
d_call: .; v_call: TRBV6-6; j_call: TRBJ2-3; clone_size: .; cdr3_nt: TGTGCCAGCAGTTACTCGTCGGAGGGGGATACGCAGTATTTT; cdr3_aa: CASSYSSEGDTQYF
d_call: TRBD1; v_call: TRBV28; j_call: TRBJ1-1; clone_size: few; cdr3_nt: TGTGCCAGCAGTTGGGGACAGGGTGAAGCTTTCTTT; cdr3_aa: CASSWGQGEAFF
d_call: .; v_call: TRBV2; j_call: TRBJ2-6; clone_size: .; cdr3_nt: TGTGCCAGCAGTGAAGACTACCCTGGGGCCAACGTCCTGACTTTC; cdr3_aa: CASSEDYPGANVLTF
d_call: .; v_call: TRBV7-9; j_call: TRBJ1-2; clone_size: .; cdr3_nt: TGTTCCAGCAGCTCGTCAAGGGGTTATGGCTACACCTTC; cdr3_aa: CSSSSSRGYGYTF
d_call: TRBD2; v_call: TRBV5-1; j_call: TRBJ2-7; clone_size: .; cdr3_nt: TGCGCCAGCAGCTTGGACAATCTGGGACTACCCTACGAGCAGTACTTC; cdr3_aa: CASSLDNLGLPYEQYF
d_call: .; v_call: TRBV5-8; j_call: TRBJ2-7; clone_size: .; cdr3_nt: TGTGCCAGCAGCCGGATTCGGGACGAGCAGTACTTC; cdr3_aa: CASSRIRDEQYF